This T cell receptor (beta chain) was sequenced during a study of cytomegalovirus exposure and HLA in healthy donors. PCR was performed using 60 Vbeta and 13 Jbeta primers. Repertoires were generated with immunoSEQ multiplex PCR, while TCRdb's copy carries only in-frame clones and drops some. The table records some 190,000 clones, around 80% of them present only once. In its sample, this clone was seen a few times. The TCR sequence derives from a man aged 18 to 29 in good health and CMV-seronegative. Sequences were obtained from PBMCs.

CDR3 loop: CASSFGQGAHEQYF. In DNA, the CDR3 is TGCGCCAGCAGCTTTGGACAGGGGGCCCACGAGCAGTACTTC. The chain couples TRBV5-1 to TRBJ2-7; 11 positions agree with TRBD1. The CDR3 has 14 residues. Germline V gene lookup returns CDR1 SGHRS and CDR2 YFSETQ. The V and J ends lost 2 bases and 5 bases, in that order; junction bases with no gene match: 3.